A single sample gave rise to the 13 T cell receptor beta chains below, sequenced in a study of control samples from healthy donors and cancer patients. Using immunoSEQ multiplex PCR, the repertoire was profiled, and TCRdb retains in-frame clones only, with some absent. The data hold tens of thousands of clones, with around 87% observed a single time. The sequencing input was PBMCs. These receptors all come from a woman aged 45-59 years with head and neck cancer.

V gene TRBV5-1 combines with J gene TRBJ2-3; tentatively, D is TRBD2 (7 bases). The germline V gene encodes CDR1 SGHRS and CDR2 YFSETQ. V gave up 1 base and J gave up 0 bases, with 21 bases separating them. CDR3 length: 19 amino acids. The CDR3 here is CASSLRGRGSSPSTDTQYF. DNA for the CDR3: TGCGCCAGCAGCTTGCGGGGGCGGGGGTCGTCCCCTAGCACAGATACGCAGTATTTT.

The V gene is TRBV2, the J gene TRBJ1-6; D might be TRBD1 (5 bases). The V end was cut by 5 bases, the J end by 0 bases, with 14 bases between. The germline gives CDR1 SNHLY, CDR2 FYNNEI. The CDR3 has 17 residues. The CDR3 DNA is TGTGCCAGCAGTTATACCAGGGTAGGCTCCTATAATTCACCCCTCCACTTT. Encoded protein: CASSYTRVGSYNSPLHF.

The rearrangement links TRBV19 to TRBJ2-3, with D possibly being TRBD2 (6 bases). This CDR3 region has 16 residues. V was cut by 2 bases and J by 2 bases, with 14 bases left in between. Germline CDR1 is LNHDA and CDR2 is SQIVND (reference sequence). The CDR3 DNA is TGTGCCAGTAGTATATGGGCGGGGACGTACACAGATACGCAGTATTTT. Its protein is CASSIWAGTYTDTQYF.

V and J are TRBV30 and TRBJ1-1, with D hard to call. In germline, CDR1 is GTSNPN, CDR2 SVGIG (reference sequence). CDR3 length: 12 residues. V shed 1 base and J shed 8 bases, with 11 bases lying between them. CDR3 DNA sequence: TGTGCCTGGAGTGCGGGATGGCAGGAAGCTTTCTTT. Translated: CAWSAGWQEAFF.

The rearrangement joins TRBV28 to TRBJ1-5, with D perhaps matching TRBD1 (5 bases). Trimming took 3 bases from V and 9 from J, leaving 15 bases between them. The germline gives CDR1 MDHEN, CDR2 SYDVKM. The CDR3 runs 14 residues. As DNA, the CDR3 is TGTGCCAGCAGTTTCGTTGCGGGGCGCGGGCCCCAGCATTTT. Its translation: CASSFVAGRGPQHF.

J is TRBJ1-1 and V is TRBV19; 8 nucleotides align to TRBD1. CDR1 and CDR2 (germline): LNHDA, SQIVND (reference sequence). This CDR3 comprises 14 residues. The V gene end was trimmed by 7 bases and the J gene end by 7 bases; junction bases not matched to a gene: 11. Written as DNA, the CDR3 is TGTGCCAGTACGCGTTTGGACAGGGATGATGAAGCTTTCTTT. Its translation: CASTRLDRDDEAFF.

The chain has TRBV2 and TRBJ1-2; D unclear. V was clipped by 6 bases and J by 4 bases, with 18 bases between them. This CDR3 contains 15 residues. Germline CDR1 SNHLY, CDR2 FYNNEI. DNA of the CDR3: TGTGCCAGCAGCGACCTTGTCCGGTTTTCCTATGGCTACACCTTC. Translating gives CASSDLVRFSYGYTF.

The chain recombines TRBV18 with TRBJ1-2; 11 nucleotides line up with TRBD1. CDR1 is KGHSH and CDR2 is LQKENI in the germline V gene. The CDR3 contains 16 residues. The V gene end was trimmed by 2 bases and the J gene end by 4 bases; junction bases not matched to a gene: 6. The CDR3 protein is CASSPGAGQGAYGYTF. For the CDR3, the DNA is TGTGCCAGCTCACCAGGTGCAGGACAGGGGGCCTATGGCTACACCTTC.

The V gene is TRBV6-6, the J gene TRBJ2-1; weak D call: TRBD1 (6 bases). The V and J ends lost 7 bases and 7 bases respectively, with 20 bases between them. Germline assignment: CDR1 MNHNY and CDR2 SVGAGI (reference sequence). The CDR3 loop spans 15 amino acids. For the CDR3, the DNA is TGTGCCAGCAACCCCCAGACAGGCACGGTGAATGAGCAGTTCTTC. Amino acid sequence: CASNPQTGTVNEQFF.

The rearrangement joins TRBV28 to TRBJ1-1; tentatively, D is TRBD1 (5 bases). Germline V gene sequence: CDR1 MDHEN, CDR2 SYDVKM. This CDR3 spans 15 amino acids. V lost 6 bases, J lost 5 bases, and 19 bases lay in between. DNA of the CDR3: TGTGCCAGCAGGAACCCAGTAGGGGATCGGACTGAAGCTTTCTTT. Its translation: CASRNPVGDRTEAFF.

This chain connects TRBV25-1 to TRBJ2-5; TRBD2 aligns across 9 bases. CDR1 is MGHDK and CDR2 is SYGVNS in the germline V gene. There are 17 residues in the CDR3. J was trimmed by 7 bases and V by 8 bases; bases with no gene match: 20. The CDR3 nucleotides read TGTGCCAGCGCCTGGGGAGTAGCGGGGGCCCCATTACGGACCCAGTACTTC. This translates into CASAWGVAGAPLRTQYF.

J is TRBJ2-5 and V is TRBV7-8, with a tentative D call TRBD2 (6 bases). The germline V gene has CDR1 SGHVS and CDR2 FQNEAQ. Trimming shortened V by 4 bases and J by 5 bases, and 14 bases separated the two germline ends. The CDR3 consists of 14 residues. The CDR3 loop reads CASSYRGTGETQYF. In nucleotides, the CDR3 is TGTGCCAGCAGCTATCGGGGGACGGGGGAGACCCAGTACTTC.

The chain is built from TRBV5-1 and TRBJ2-7; 8 nucleotides align to TRBD2. Germline V gives CDR1 SGHRS, CDR2 YFSETQ. The CDR3 contains 15 residues. The trim removed 0 bases at V and 3 bases at J, leaving 5 bases unmatched. CDR3 loop: CASSLEAGAFYEQYF. In DNA, the CDR3 is TGCGCCAGCAGCTTGGAAGCGGGGGCCTTCTACGAGCAGTACTTC.